This T cell receptor (beta chain) was sequenced during a study of control samples from healthy donors and cancer patients. Only in-frame clones appear in the TCRdb table, and some are missing; sequencing was by immunoSEQ multiplex PCR. This sample has fewer than 130,000 clones, with 85% to 90% found just once. The germline V gene encodes CDR1 SGHNT and CDR2 YENEEA. V lost 5 bases to trimming and J lost 3 bases; unmatched junction nucleotides: 5. The CDR3 consists of 16 residues. Sequencing was performed on PBMCs. This clonotype originated in a woman aged 55-75 years with lung cancer. The chain couples TRBV11-3 to TRBJ2-7; 15 nucleotides agree with TRBD2. DNA of the CDR3: TGTGCCAGCAGCCCGGGGACTAGCGGGAGGAACTACGAGCAGTACTTC. Encoded protein: CASSPGTSGRNYEQYF.